This T cell receptor (beta chain) is from a study of neurological immune-mediated disorders. General study findings and limits: Multiple sclerosis, the disease with the least TCR clonal expansion, fell below healthy controls, whereas HTLV-1-associated myelopathy showed the most. Among expanded clones, no CDR3 amino acid sequences were shared across subjects, a pattern suggesting private repertoires in all groups.

The CDR3 covers 15 residues. Germline V gene sequence: CDR1 MDHEN, CDR2 SYDVKM. Trimming took off 2 bases at V and 1 base at J, with 9 bases between the two ends. The method for making cDNA was 5'RACE, and it used 10-nucleotide random UMIs. Sequencing of 15-18 subjects in each run yielded over 160 million TCR-beta sequences. MiXCR was run by TCRdb on the 5' RACE reads, yielding one entry per CDR3 protein. The sample records around 64,000 distinct CDR3 sequences, roughly 12% being singletons. This clonotype appeared many times. The antigen remains unidentified. The clonotype originates from a woman aged 60-75 years with HTLV-1-associated myelopathy (HAM/TSP). The chain joins TRBV28 to TRBJ1-5; possible D gene TRBD1, 6 bases. What was sequenced was PBMCs. The DNA of the CDR3 is TGTGCCAGCAGTTTAAGTGGACAGAGCAATCAGCCCCAGCATTTT. Its translation: CASSLSGQSNQPQHF.